This T cell receptor beta chain was recovered during a study of blood T cell repertoires in COVID-19. For the study at large: COVID-19 samples from acute and convalescent phases originated in the United States, Italy and Spain. The cDNA or gDNA used as material had been derived from T cells, B-cell-depleted T cells, or PBMCs.

In the authors' workflow: For nucleated cells, counts were estimated from reference gene primer amplification. The assay was immunoSEQ multiplex PCR, and TCRdb's table has in-frame clones only and misses some. V and J calls and clone size are given by that table; D and trimming were obtained from the DNA. The sample gives approximately 140,000 clones, about 80% of which show up once; roughly 2.3% is in the top ten. Germline V gene data show CDR1 as SGHRS and CDR2 as YFSETQ. Trimming cost V 2 bases and J 1 base; bases outside gene matches: 5. This CDR3 comprises 15 residues. The receptor comes from an older man with acute or convalescent COVID-19. Material: peripheral blood. This rearrangement joins TRBV5-1 to TRBJ2-5; 7 nucleotides match TRBD2. The CDR3 is CASSFTAGPQETQYF. The CDR3, as DNA: TGCGCCAGCAGCTTTACAGCGGGGCCCCAAGAGACCCAGTACTTC.